This TCR beta chain was obtained from a study of identical twins. In its sample, this clonotype was seen many times. The CDR3 consists of 17 residues. V was pared by 0 bases and J by 3 bases, with 18 bases between. CDR1 and CDR2 from the germline V gene are LNHDA and SQIVND (reference sequence). From the 5' RACE reads, TCRdb called clonotypes with MiXCR, one entry per CDR3 protein. The sample consists of under 900,000 distinct CDR3 sequences, about 12% of them appearing once. The same sample was also studied in work on yellow fever vaccine responses in identical twins.

This chain links TRBV19 with TRBJ2-7; the D gene is possibly TRBD1 (5 bases). The specimen was PBMCs. This receptor was obtained from a woman aged 18-30 years in good health. CDR3 loop: CASSIDRRQTRSYEQYF. DNA of the CDR3: TGTGCCAGTAGTATAGATCGTCGACAGACCCGAAGCTACGAGCAGTACTTC.